These 23 T cell receptor beta chains share one sample of origin, sequenced in a study of cytomegalovirus exposure and HLA in healthy donors. Use of 60 Vbeta and 13 Jbeta primers characterized the PCR. The assay was immunoSEQ multiplex PCR, and TCRdb's table has in-frame clones only and misses some. Of 150,000 to 200,000 clones in the sample, roughly 73% were seen once. The material sequenced was PBMCs. The receptors come from a female donor in good health and CMV-seronegative.

The chain employs TRBV18 and TRBJ1-5; weak D call: TRBD1 (6 bases). In germline, CDR1 is KGHSH, CDR2 LQKENI. The CDR3 has 15 amino acids. Trimming pared 8 bases from V and 0 bases from J, leaving 14 bases between. The CDR3 loop reads CASQGQNSSNQPQHF. The CDR3 nucleotides read TGTGCCAGCCAAGGACAGAACTCTAGCAATCAGCCCCAGCATTTT.

The V gene is TRBV27, the J gene TRBJ2-2; 9 nucleotides line up with TRBD1. CDR1 is MNHEY and CDR2 is SMNVEV in the germline V gene (reference sequence). This CDR3 region has 15 residues. The V gene end was trimmed by 6 bases and the J gene end by 5 bases; junction bases not matched to a gene: 7. CDR3: CASSWGQGLTGELFF. Here the CDR3 DNA reads TGTGCCAGCAGCTGGGGACAGGGATTGACCGGGGAGCTGTTTTTT.

The chain carries TRBV7-3 and TRBJ1-5; 8 positions agree with TRBD1. The CDR3 sequence is 16 residues long. Trimming took 4 bases from V and 3 from J; bases not matched to a gene: 8. The germline gives CDR1 SGHTA, CDR2 FQGTGA. CDR3 DNA sequence: TGTGCCAGCAGCTACACCCGGGACAGGTACAATCAGCCCCAGCATTTT. Translation: CASSYTRDRYNQPQHF.

This chain connects TRBV28 to TRBJ1-1; maybe TRBD1 (6 bases). V lost 8 bases to trimming and J lost 5 bases, with 15 bases between them. CDR3 length: 13 amino acids. The germline V gene has CDR1 MDHEN and CDR2 SYDVKM. The CDR3 here is CASEFGGRTEAFF. The DNA of the CDR3 is TGTGCCAGCGAATTTGGGGGCAGGACTGAAGCTTTCTTT.

This clone was picked up a small number of times. The chain combines TRBV25-1 with TRBJ2-2; 8 positions match TRBD2. The CDR3 consists of 15 residues. J was trimmed by 1 base and V by 4 bases; bases with no gene match: 2. The V gene's germline CDR1 is MGHDK and CDR2 SYGVNS. CDR3 in amino acids: CASSGLAGNTGELFF. CDR3 nucleotide sequence: TGTGCCAGCAGTGGGCTAGCGGGGAACACCGGGGAGCTGTTTTTT.

V usage is TRBV10-3 and J usage is TRBJ2-7; possibly TRBD2 for D (6 bases). This CDR3 contains 14 residues. CDR1 is ENHRY, CDR2 SYGVKD, per germline. Written as DNA, the CDR3 is TGTGCTATTCAGGCTGCGGGGAATACCTACGAGCAGTACTTC. It translates to CAIQAAGNTYEQYF.

The sample holds a few counts of this clone. The gene calls are TRBV28 and TRBJ2-7, with TRBD2 as a possible D gene (5 bases). The germline V gene encodes CDR1 MDHEN and CDR2 SYDVKM. The CDR3 covers 14 residues. Trimming took off 10 bases at V and 7 bases at J, with 23 bases between the two ends. DNA of the CDR3: TGTGCCACCTGGTCGGGGTCCACTTCCCGGGAGCAGTACTTC. Protein product: CATWSGSTSREQYF.

With regard to this clone: Within the sample, other DNA sequences also encode this same CDR3. The chain links TRBV9 to TRBJ1-1; a weak D match, TRBD1 (6 bases). The CDR3 extends over 13 amino acids. Looked up from germline, CDR1 is SGDLS and CDR2 is YYNGEE. V dropped 2 bases and J dropped 3 bases, with 8 bases sitting between them. CDR3 nucleotides: TGTGCCAGCAGCGTTTCAGGGGACACTGAAGCTTTCTTT. As protein: CASSVSGDTEAFF.

The CDR3 sequence: CATSTEREVPYEQYF. The CDR3 DNA reads TGTGCCACCAGTACAGAGCGGGAGGTCCCCTACGAGCAGTACTTC. The chain employs TRBV15 and TRBJ2-7; the match to TRBD2 covers 9 bases. J gave up 2 bases and V 6 bases, and 8 bases lay outside the gene matches. This CDR3 region has 15 residues. Germline V gene sequence: CDR1 LNHNV, CDR2 YYDKDF (reference sequence).

This clone was counted a single time. This rearrangement joins TRBV6-5 to TRBJ1-6; 9 positions agree with TRBD1. V was pared by 3 bases and J by 10 bases, with 4 bases of the junction left unmatched. The germline CDR1 and CDR2 sequences are MNHEY and SVGAGI. This CDR3 is built from 14 residues. The CDR3 protein is CASSYRDRDSPLHF. CDR3 nucleotides: TGTGCCAGCAGTTATCGGGACAGGGACTCACCCCTCCACTTT.

The chain recombines TRBV9 with TRBJ1-5; 9 bases line up with TRBD1. This CDR3 region has 18 residues. Germline V gives CDR1 SGDLS, CDR2 YYNGEE. The ends lost 5 bases at V and 5 bases at J; junction bases unmatched: 17. CDR3 loop: CASSEGTGSYGGDQPQHF. In nucleotides, the CDR3 is TGTGCCAGCAGTGAAGGGACAGGGTCGTACGGGGGGGATCAGCCCCAGCATTTT. Complete variable domain (other parts from reference TRBV9 and TRBJ1-5): DSGVTQTPKHLITATGQRVTLRCSPRSGDLSVYWYQQSLDQGLQFLIQYYNGEERAKGNILERFSAQQFPDLHSELNLSSLELGDSALYFCASSEGTGSYGGDQPQHFGDGTRLSIL.

The chain recombines TRBV5-1 with TRBJ2-2; 14 bases are shared with TRBD2. Looked up from germline, CDR1 is SGHRS and CDR2 is YFSETQ. This CDR3 has 19 residues. The junction had 16 bases not matched to a gene; V was cut back by 8 bases and J by 4 bases. The CDR3 DNA is TGCGCCAGTTTTCCTCGACTAGCGGGAGGGCCCTCTGGCACCGGGGAGCTGTTTTTT. It translates to CASFPRLAGGPSGTGELFF.

The chain combines TRBV4-1 with TRBJ2-5; 7 bases are a match to TRBD2. The DNA matches TRBJ2-7 better at its end, which makes the J call doubtful. Germline CDR1 MGHRA, CDR2 YSYEKL. The CDR3 is 15 residues long. The CDR3 DNA follows: TGCGCCAGCAGCCCAGCGACTAGCTTGTCCTACGAGCAGTACTTC. Its translation: CASSPATSLSYEQYF.

The J gene is TRBJ2-5, the V gene TRBV27; D may be TRBD2 (5 bases). V was trimmed by 6 bases and J by 5 bases, leaving 16 bases between them. Per the germline V gene, CDR1 is MNHEY and CDR2 is SMNVEV (reference sequence). CDR3 size: 14 residues. CDR3 region: CASSSLSGYETQYF. The CDR3, as DNA: TGTGCCAGCAGCTCCCTGTCGGGATATGAGACCCAGTACTTC.

V usage is TRBV4-3 and J usage is TRBJ1-5, with D tentatively TRBD1 (6 bases). In germline, CDR1 is LGHNA, CDR2 YSLEER. The CDR3 runs 21 residues. Trimming removed 0 bases from V and 0 bases from J, with 24 bases in between. CDR3 loop: CASSQDPLGAGSRHSNQPQHF. The CDR3 DNA reads as TGCGCCAGCAGCCAAGATCCACTGGGGGCAGGGAGCCGCCATAGCAATCAGCCCCAGCATTTT.

The CDR3 reads CATRLAGDIYEQYF. The CDR3 DNA reads TGTGCCACCCGACTAGCGGGGGATATCTACGAGCAGTACTTC. The chain carries TRBV5-4 and TRBJ2-7; 12 positions agree with TRBD2. J was trimmed by 3 bases and V by 9 bases; bases with no gene match: 7. Germline V gene lookup returns CDR1 SGHNT and CDR2 YYREEE (reference sequence). The CDR3 sequence is 14 residues long.

The rearrangement joins TRBV27 to TRBJ2-5; 8 bases agree with TRBD2. Germline CDR1 and CDR2: MNHEY and SMNVEV (reference sequence). This CDR3 spans 16 amino acids. V lost 5 bases to trimming and J lost 5 bases; unmatched junction nucleotides: 13. The CDR3 region has the DNA TGTGCCAGCAGTCTCTCCCCCGGGACTAGAAGGGAGACCCAGTACTTC. This encodes CASSLSPGTRRETQYF.

This chain connects TRBV10-1 to TRBJ2-7; D might be TRBD2 (7 bases). This CDR3 is 15 amino acids long. Trimming removed 5 bases from V and 5 bases from J, with 19 bases in between. CDR1 is WNHNN, CDR2 SYGVQD, per germline (reference sequence). This CDR3 reads CASSPTGRVTNEQYF. The CDR3 DNA sequence: TGCGCCAGCAGTCCCACAGGGAGGGTGACGAACGAGCAGTACTTC.

The rearrangement uses TRBV5-6 and TRBJ1-2; unclear D gene. Per the germline V gene, CDR1 is SGHDT and CDR2 is YYEEEE. The CDR3 has 17 residues. Trimming took 1 base from V and 4 from J, leaving 20 bases between them. This chain's CDR3 is CASSLLIGGKGSYGYTF. The CDR3 region has the DNA TGTGCCAGCAGCTTGTTGATAGGAGGGAAGGGAAGCTATGGCTACACCTTC. The full variable domain, in which reference TRBV5-6 and TRBJ1-2 provide the parts outside the CDR3, is DAGVTQSPTHLIKTRGQQVTLRCSPKSGHDTVSWYQQALGQGPQFIFQYYEEEERQRGNFPDRFSGHQFPNYSSELNVNALLLGDSALYLCASSLLIGGKGSYGYTFGSGTRLTVV.

This chain links TRBV6-6 with TRBJ1-1; D is unclear. The CDR3 consists of 11 residues. From germline, CDR1 is MNHNY and CDR2 SVGAGI (reference sequence). Deletions cut 10 bases from V and 4 bases from J, with 10 bases between. This CDR3 is CATIRVTEAFF. As DNA, the CDR3 is TGTGCCACCATCCGAGTCACTGAAGCTTTCTTT.

This chain joins TRBV9 and TRBJ2-5, with a tentative D call TRBD2 (7 bases). This CDR3 is built from 15 residues. Trimming stripped 3 bases from V and 5 bases from J, with 17 bases between. Germline lookup yields CDR1 SGDLS and CDR2 YYNGEE. The CDR3 DNA sequence: TGTGCCAGCAGCGCTAACTTAGGGGGGGTGGAGACCCAGTACTTC. This gives the protein CASSANLGGVETQYF.

This clone was observed a few times. The chain uses TRBV19 and TRBJ1-1, with D perhaps matching TRBD1 (5 bases). Trimming removed 7 bases from V and 5 bases from J, with 17 bases in between. The CDR3 runs to 14 residues. Germline CDR1 and CDR2: LNHDA and SQIVND (reference sequence). The CDR3 nucleotides read TGTGCCAGTACCCCACCGGGCAGGGCTACTGAAGCTTTCTTT. Protein: CASTPPGRATEAFF. Together with reference TRBV19 and TRBJ1-1, the CDR3 gives the full variable domain: DGGITQSPKYLFRKEGQNVTLSCEQNLNHDAMYWYRQDPGQGLRLIYYSQIVNDFQKGDIAEGYSVSREKKESFPLTVTSAQKNPTAFYLCASTPPGRATEAFFGQGTRLTVV.

This clone was seen a handful of times. The chain links TRBV5-1 to TRBJ1-1; D not resolved. V was shortened by 0 bases and J by 11 bases, with 17 bases between the two germline ends. Germline-derived CDR1 and CDR2 are SGHRS and YFSETQ. CDR3 length: 14 residues. The CDR3 sequence is CASSLDSALESAFF. The CDR3 nucleotides are TGCGCCAGCAGCTTGGATTCCGCGCTGGAGTCGGCTTTCTTT. Using reference TRBV5-1 and TRBJ1-1 for the parts outside the CDR3, the full variable domain is KAGVTQTPRYLIKTRGQQVTLSCSPISGHRSVSWYQQTPGQGLQFLFEYFSETQRNKGNFPGRFSGRQFSNSRSEMNVSTLELGDSALYLCASSLDSALESAFFGQGTRLTVV.